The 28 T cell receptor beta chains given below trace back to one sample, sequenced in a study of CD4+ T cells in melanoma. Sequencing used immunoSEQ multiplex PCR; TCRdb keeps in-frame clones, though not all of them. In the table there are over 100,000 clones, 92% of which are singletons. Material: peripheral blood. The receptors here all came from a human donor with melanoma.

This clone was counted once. CDR3 loop: CASSLGGTDTDTQYF. The CDR3, as DNA: TGTGCCAGCAGCTTAGGTGGGACGGACACAGATACGCAGTATTTT. The rearrangement joins TRBV11-3 to TRBJ2-3; the D gene could be TRBD1 or TRBD2 (5 bases each). V was clipped by 1 base and J by 2 bases, with 10 bases between them. The length of the CDR3 is 15 residues. Germline V gene lookup returns CDR1 SGHNT and CDR2 YENEEA.

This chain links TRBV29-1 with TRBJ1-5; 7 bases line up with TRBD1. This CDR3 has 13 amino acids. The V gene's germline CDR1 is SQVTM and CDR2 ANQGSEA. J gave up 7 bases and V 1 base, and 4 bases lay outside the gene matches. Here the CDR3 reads CSVEGQGGQPQHF. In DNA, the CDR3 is TGCAGCGTTGAAGGACAGGGCGGGCAGCCCCAGCATTTT.

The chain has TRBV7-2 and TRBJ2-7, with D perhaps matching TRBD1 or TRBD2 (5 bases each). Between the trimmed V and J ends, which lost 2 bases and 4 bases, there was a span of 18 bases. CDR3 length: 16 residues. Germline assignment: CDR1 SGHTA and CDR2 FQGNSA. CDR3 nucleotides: TGTGCCAGCAGCTTAAGGCCAGATGGGGGTCGTTACGAGCAGTACTTC. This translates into CASSLRPDGGRYEQYF.

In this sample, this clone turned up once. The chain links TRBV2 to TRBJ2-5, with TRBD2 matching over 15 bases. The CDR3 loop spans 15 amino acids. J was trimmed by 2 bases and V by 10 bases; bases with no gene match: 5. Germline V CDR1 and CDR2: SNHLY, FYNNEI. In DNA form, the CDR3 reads TGTGCCACCGGACTAGCGGGGGGGGTTCAAGAGACCCAGTACTTC. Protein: CATGLAGGVQETQYF.

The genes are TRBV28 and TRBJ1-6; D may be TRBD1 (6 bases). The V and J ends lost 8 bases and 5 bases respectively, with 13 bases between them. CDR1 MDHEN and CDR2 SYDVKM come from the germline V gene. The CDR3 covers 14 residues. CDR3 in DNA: TGTGCCAGCCGAATTGACAGGAATAATTCACCCCTCCACTTT. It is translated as CASRIDRNNSPLHF. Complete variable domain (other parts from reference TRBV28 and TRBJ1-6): DVKVTQSSRYLVKRTGEKVFLECVQDMDHENMFWYRQDPGLGLRLIYFSYDVKMKEKGDIPEGYSVSREKKERFSLILESASTNQTSMYLCASRIDRNNSPLHFGNGTRLTVT.

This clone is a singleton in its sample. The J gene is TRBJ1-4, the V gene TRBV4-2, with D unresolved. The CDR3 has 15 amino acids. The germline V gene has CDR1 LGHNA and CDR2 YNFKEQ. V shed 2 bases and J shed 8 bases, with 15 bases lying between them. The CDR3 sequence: CASSQSGRPEEKLFF. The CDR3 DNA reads TGTGCCAGCAGCCAATCCGGGCGCCCGGAGGAAAAACTGTTTTTT.

The CDR3 loop reads CASSERGPDTEAFF. The CDR3 DNA reads as TGTGCCAGCAGTGAACGAGGCCCCGACACTGAAGCTTTCTTT. The J gene is TRBJ1-1, the V gene TRBV6-1; no clear D gene. This CDR3 spans 14 amino acids. Trimming left V 2 bases short and J 3 bases short, with 10 bases between. The V gene's germline CDR1 is MNHNS and CDR2 SASEGT.

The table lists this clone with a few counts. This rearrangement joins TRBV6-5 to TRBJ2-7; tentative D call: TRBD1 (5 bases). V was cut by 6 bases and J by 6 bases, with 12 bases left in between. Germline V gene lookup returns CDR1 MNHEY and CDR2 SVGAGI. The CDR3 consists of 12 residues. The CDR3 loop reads CASRIKGLEQYF. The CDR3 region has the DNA TGTGCCAGCAGGATTAAGGGGCTCGAGCAGTACTTC.

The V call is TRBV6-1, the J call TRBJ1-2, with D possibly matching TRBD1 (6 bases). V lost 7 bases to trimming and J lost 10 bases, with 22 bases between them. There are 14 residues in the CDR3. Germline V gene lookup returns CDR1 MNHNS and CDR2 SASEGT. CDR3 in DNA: TGTGCCAGCACCCTGGGAGGGTGGGGGGGCGACTACACCTTC. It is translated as CASTLGGWGGDYTF.

The CDR3 sequence is CASSGGVYSGNTIYF. CDR3 in DNA: TGTGCCAGCAGCGGCGGGGTTTACTCTGGAAACACCATATATTTT. The chain couples TRBV9 to TRBJ1-3; D is unresolved. Deletions cut 3 bases from V and 0 bases from J, with 10 bases between. Germline V lookup: CDR1 SGDLS, CDR2 YYNGEE. The CDR3 contains 15 residues.

This CDR3 reads CASSQGVDNSPLHF. The CDR3 DNA reads TGCGCCAGCAGCCAGGGGGTTGATAATTCACCCCTCCACTTT. The gene calls are TRBV4-1 and TRBJ1-6; perhaps TRBD1 as D (5 bases). Looked up from germline, CDR1 is MGHRA and CDR2 is YSYEKL. V lost 3 bases, J lost 5 bases, and 8 bases lay in between. The CDR3 extends over 14 amino acids.

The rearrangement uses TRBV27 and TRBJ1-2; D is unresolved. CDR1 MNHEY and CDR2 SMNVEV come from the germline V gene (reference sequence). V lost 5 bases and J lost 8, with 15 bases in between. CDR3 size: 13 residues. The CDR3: CASSPPSRGGYTF. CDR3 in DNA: TGTGCCAGCAGTCCCCCTTCTCGGGGAGGCTACACCTTC.

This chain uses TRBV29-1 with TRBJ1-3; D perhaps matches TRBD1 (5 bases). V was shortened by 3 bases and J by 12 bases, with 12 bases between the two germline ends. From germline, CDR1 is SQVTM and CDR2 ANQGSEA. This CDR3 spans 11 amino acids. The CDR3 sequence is CSVDEAGHIYF. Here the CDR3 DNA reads TGCAGCGTTGATGAGGCAGGACACATATATTTT.

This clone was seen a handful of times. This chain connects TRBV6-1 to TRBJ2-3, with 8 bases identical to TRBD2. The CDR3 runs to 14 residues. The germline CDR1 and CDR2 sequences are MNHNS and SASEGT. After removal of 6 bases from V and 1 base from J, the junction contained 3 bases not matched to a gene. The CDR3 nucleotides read TGTGCCAGCAGAATTAGCGGGGGCACAGATACGCAGTATTTT. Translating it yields CASRISGGTDTQYF.

Written as DNA, the CDR3 is TGTGCCAGCAGCCTCAGTGTTACCACTCTAGGTACGCAGTATTTT. Translated, it gives CASSLSVTTLGTQYF. The genes are TRBV2 and TRBJ2-3, with D hard to call. This CDR3 spans 15 amino acids. Looked up from germline, CDR1 is SNHLY and CDR2 is FYNNEI. V shed 6 bases and J shed 8 bases, with 21 bases lying between them.

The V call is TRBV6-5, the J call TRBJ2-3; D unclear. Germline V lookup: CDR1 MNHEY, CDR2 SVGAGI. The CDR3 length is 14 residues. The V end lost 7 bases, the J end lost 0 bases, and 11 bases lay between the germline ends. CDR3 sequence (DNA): TGTGCCAGCACAGACCAGGCTAGCACAGATACGCAGTATTTT. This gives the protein CASTDQASTDTQYF.

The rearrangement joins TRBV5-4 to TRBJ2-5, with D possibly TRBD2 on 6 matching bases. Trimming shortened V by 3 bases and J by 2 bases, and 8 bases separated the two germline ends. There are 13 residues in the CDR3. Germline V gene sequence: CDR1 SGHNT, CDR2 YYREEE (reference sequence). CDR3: CASSSGGQETQYF. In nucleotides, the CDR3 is TGTGCCAGCAGCTCTGGGGGGCAAGAGACCCAGTACTTC.

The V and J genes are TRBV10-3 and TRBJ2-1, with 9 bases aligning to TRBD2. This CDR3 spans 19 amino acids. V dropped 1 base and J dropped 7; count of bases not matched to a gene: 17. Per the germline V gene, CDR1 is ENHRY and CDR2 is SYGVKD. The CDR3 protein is CAISEWMGASGALGNEQFF. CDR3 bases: TGTGCCATCAGTGAGTGGATGGGGGCTAGCGGGGCGTTGGGTAATGAGCAGTTCTTC.

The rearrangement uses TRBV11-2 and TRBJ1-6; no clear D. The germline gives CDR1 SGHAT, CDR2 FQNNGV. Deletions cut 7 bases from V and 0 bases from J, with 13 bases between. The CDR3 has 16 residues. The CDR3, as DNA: TGTGCCAGCACTTCTGGGGTTAGCTCCTATAATTCACCCCTCCACTTT. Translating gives CASTSGVSSYNSPLHF.

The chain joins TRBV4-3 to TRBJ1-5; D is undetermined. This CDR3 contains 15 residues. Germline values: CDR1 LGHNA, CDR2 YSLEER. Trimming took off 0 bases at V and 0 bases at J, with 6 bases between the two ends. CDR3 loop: CASSQDMGSNQPQHF. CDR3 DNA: TGCGCCAGCAGCCAAGATATGGGTAGCAATCAGCCCCAGCATTTT.

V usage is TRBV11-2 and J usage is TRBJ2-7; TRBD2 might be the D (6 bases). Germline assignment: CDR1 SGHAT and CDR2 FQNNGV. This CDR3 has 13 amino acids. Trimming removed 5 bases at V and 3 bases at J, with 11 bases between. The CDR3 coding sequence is TGTGCCAGCAGCCCCTCCGGGGGCTACGAGCAGTACTTC. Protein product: CASSPSGGYEQYF.

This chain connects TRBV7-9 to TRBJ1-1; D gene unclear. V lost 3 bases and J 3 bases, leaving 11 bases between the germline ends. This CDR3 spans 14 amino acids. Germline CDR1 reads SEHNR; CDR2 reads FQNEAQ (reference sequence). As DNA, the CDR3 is TGTGCCAGCAGCTTGAGGTACTTGGACACTGAAGCTTTCTTT. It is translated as CASSLRYLDTEAFF.

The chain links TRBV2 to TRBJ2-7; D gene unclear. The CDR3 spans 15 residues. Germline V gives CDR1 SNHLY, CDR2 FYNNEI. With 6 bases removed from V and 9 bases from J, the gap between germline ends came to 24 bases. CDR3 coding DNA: TGTGCCAGCAGGGTAACGAGTCGGGTAACGGGTGGGCAGTACTTC. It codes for CASRVTSRVTGGQYF.

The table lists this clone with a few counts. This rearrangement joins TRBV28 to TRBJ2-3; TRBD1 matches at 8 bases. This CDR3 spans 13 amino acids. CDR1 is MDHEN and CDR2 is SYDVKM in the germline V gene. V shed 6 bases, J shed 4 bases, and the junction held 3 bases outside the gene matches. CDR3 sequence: CASRQTGADTQYF. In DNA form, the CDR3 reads TGTGCCAGCAGGCAGACAGGGGCAGATACGCAGTATTTT.

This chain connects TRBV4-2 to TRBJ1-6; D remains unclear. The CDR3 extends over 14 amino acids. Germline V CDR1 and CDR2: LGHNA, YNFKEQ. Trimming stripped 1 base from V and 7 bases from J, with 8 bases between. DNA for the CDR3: TGTGCCAGCAGCCAAGTTGACACAAATTCACCCCTCCACTTT. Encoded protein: CASSQVDTNSPLHF.

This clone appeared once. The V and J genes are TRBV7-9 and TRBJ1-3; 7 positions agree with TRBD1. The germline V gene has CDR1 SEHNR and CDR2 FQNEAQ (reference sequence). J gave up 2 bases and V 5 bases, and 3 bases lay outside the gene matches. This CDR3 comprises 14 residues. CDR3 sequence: CASSQTGAGNTIYF. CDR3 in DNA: TGTGCCAGCAGCCAAACAGGGGCTGGAAACACCATATATTTT.

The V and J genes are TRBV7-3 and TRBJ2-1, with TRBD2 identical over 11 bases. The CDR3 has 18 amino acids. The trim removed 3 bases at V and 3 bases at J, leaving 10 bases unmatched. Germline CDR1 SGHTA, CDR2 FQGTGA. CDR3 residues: CASSFRPGTSGGYNEQFF. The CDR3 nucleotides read TGTGCCAGCAGCTTTCGGCCCGGGACTAGCGGCGGCTACAATGAGCAGTTCTTC.

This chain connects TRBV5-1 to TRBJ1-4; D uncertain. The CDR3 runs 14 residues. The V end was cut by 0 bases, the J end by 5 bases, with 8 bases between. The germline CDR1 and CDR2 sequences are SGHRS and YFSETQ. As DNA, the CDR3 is TGCGCCAGCAGCTTGGGCCAGCGGAATGAAAAACTGTTTTTT. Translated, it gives CASSLGQRNEKLFF.